The 31 T cell receptor beta chains below were found in one sample sequenced in a study of blood T cell repertoires in COVID-19 (dated by TCRdb to the early 2020s). Receptor amplification or capture employed the immunoSEQ multiplex PCR assay. TCRdb mirrors the immuneACCESS table, restricted to in-frame sequences. Some clones are absent from its copies; in checked studies, under half trace to an unresolved V gene, and the reason for the others is unknown. A total of about 370,000 clones appear in this sample, under 90% of them only once. The ten largest clones add up to less than 2% of the sample. Source material: PBMCs or T cells enriched from blood (not recorded which). These receptors all stem from a woman aged 25 to 39 who had recovered from COVID-19.

The CDR3 here is CASSAGTSPYNEQFF. CDR3 nucleotides: TGTGCCAGCAGTGCCGGGACTAGCCCGTACAATGAGCAGTTCTTC. The gene calls are TRBV28 and TRBJ2-1; 9 positions match TRBD2. Per the germline V gene, CDR1 is MDHEN and CDR2 is SYDVKM. This CDR3 spans 15 amino acids. Trimming cost V 5 bases and J 4 bases; bases outside gene matches: 6.

The chain links TRBV4-1 to TRBJ2-7; 10 nucleotides match TRBD1. J was trimmed by 5 bases and V by 4 bases; bases with no gene match: 14. This CDR3 is built from 17 residues. Germline CDR1 reads MGHRA; CDR2 reads YSYEKL. The CDR3 here is CASSPRGPGQGIHEQYF. CDR3 DNA: TGCGCCAGCAGCCCTCGGGGGCCGGGACAGGGGATCCACGAGCAGTACTTC.

This clone was picked up one time. V gene TRBV4-3 combines with J gene TRBJ1-2; D may be TRBD1 (5 bases). CDR1 and CDR2 from the germline V gene are LGHNA and YSLEER. The ends were cut back, 2 bases at V and 7 bases at J, with 20 bases in the middle. CDR3 length equals 16 residues. The DNA of the CDR3 is TGCGCCAGCAGCCAACCGGGCACGGGGGAAATGGCTGGCTACACCTTC. This translates into CASSQPGTGEMAGYTF.

V and J are TRBV9 and TRBJ2-3; 7 nucleotides agree with TRBD1. Germline CDR1 is SGDLS and CDR2 is YYNGEE. V dropped 0 bases and J dropped 4; count of bases not matched to a gene: 8. This CDR3 spans 16 amino acids. The CDR3 DNA follows: TGTGCCAGCAGCGTAGCTTGGGAAGGGGGCCCAGATACGCAGTATTTT. As protein: CASSVAWEGGPDTQYF.

A single count supports this clone. The chain couples TRBV5-1 to TRBJ2-3; 11 bases match TRBD2. This CDR3 has 17 amino acids. Germline CDR1 is SGHRS and CDR2 is YFSETQ. Unmatched junction bases numbered 12, after V lost 4 bases and J lost 5 bases. CDR3 DNA: TGCGCCAGCAGCGCCTCACTAGCGGGGGTGGTAGGAGATACGCAGTATTTT. Protein sequence: CASSASLAGVVGDTQYF.

J is TRBJ1-2 and V is TRBV4-1; D gene unclear. This CDR3 comprises 14 residues. The ends were cut back, 1 base at V and 2 bases at J, with 8 bases in the middle. The germline gives CDR1 MGHRA, CDR2 YSYEKL. CDR3: CASSQVSSNYGYTF. The CDR3 region has the DNA TGCGCCAGCAGCCAAGTTTCATCAAACTATGGCTACACCTTC.

The CDR3 sequence is CASSEWNRNTGELFF. CDR3 in DNA: TGTGCCAGCAGTGAATGGAACAGGAACACCGGGGAGCTGTTTTTT. This rearrangement joins TRBV25-1 to TRBJ2-2; unclear D gene. With 1 base removed from V and 1 base from J, the gap between germline ends came to 7 bases. Germline CDR1 is MGHDK and CDR2 is SYGVNS. The CDR3 covers 15 residues.

The rearrangement links TRBV19 to TRBJ2-6, with 11 bases that match TRBD1. CDR3 length: 17 amino acids. Germline V gene data show CDR1 as LNHDA and CDR2 as SQIVND (reference sequence). The J segment lost 2 bases and the V segment lost 10 bases, leaving 10 bases of the junction unmatched. Here the CDR3 reads CATLGDRGDTGANVLTF. In nucleotides, the CDR3 is TGTGCCACCTTGGGGGACAGGGGGGATACTGGGGCCAACGTCCTGACTTTC.

The CDR3 sequence: CASSPPRGGYTF. The CDR3 nucleotides are TGTGCCAGCAGCCCCCCCCGAGGTGGCTACACCTTC. The chain carries TRBV7-2 and TRBJ1-2, with unresolved D. The CDR3 is 12 amino acids. V was clipped by 5 bases and J by 7 bases, with 11 bases between them. The germline gives CDR1 SGHTA, CDR2 FQGNSA.

This clone was seen once. The chain links TRBV7-9 to TRBJ1-1; 8 bases match TRBD1. The CDR3 is 16 residues long. The V and J ends lost 2 bases and 5 bases, in that order; junction bases with no gene match: 10. The germline V gene encodes CDR1 SEHNR and CDR2 FQNEAQ (reference sequence). The CDR3 DNA reads TGTGCCAGCAGCTTAATCGACAGGGGAGCGGGGACTGAAGCTTTCTTT. Protein: CASSLIDRGAGTEAFF.

V is TRBV28 and J is TRBJ2-7; no reliable D call. The CDR3 contains 11 residues. The germline CDR1 and CDR2 sequences are MDHEN and SYDVKM. V was clipped by 5 bases and J by 6 bases, with 8 bases between them. The DNA for the CDR3 is TGTGCCAGCAGTCCTCCGGGCGAGCAGTACTTC. This gives the protein CASSPPGEQYF.

This clone was seen more than once but under ten times. V usage is TRBV3-1 (or the pseudogene TRBV3-2) and J usage is TRBJ2-7, with D unresolved. Per the germline V gene, CDR1 is LGHDT and CDR2 is YNNKEL (reference sequence). V was cut by 0 bases and J by 2 bases, with 11 bases left in between. This CDR3 comprises 15 residues. As DNA, the CDR3 is TGTGCCAGCAGCCAAGAGTTAGAGCAAACCTACGAGCAGTACTTC. Translation: CASSQELEQTYEQYF.

This rearrangement joins TRBV19 to TRBJ2-6; maybe TRBD1 (5 bases). The CDR3 contains 19 residues. Germline values: CDR1 LNHDA, CDR2 SQIVND (reference sequence). Trimming pared 5 bases from V and 0 bases from J, leaving 20 bases between. CDR3 DNA: TGTGCCAGTAGTGCCGCCACAGGCCTCTTTGACTCTGGGGCCAACGTCCTGACTTTC. This gives the protein CASSAATGLFDSGANVLTF.

The chain combines TRBV4-3 with TRBJ2-5; maybe TRBD1 (6 bases). The CDR3 is made up of 14 amino acids. The germline gives CDR1 LGHNA, CDR2 YSLEER. V was trimmed by 1 base and J by 5 bases, leaving 11 bases between them. The CDR3 nucleotides are TGCGCCAGCAGCCAAGTAAGGGGGAGCGAGACCCAGTACTTC. This gives the protein CASSQVRGSETQYF.

This clone showed up just a few times. The chain recombines TRBV29-1 with TRBJ1-4; D is possibly TRBD1 (6 bases). V was trimmed by 2 bases and J by 6 bases, leaving 19 bases between them. This CDR3 has 16 residues. Germline V lookup: CDR1 SQVTM, CDR2 ANQGSEA. The CDR3: CSVETLGNREDEKLFF. The CDR3 coding sequence is TGCAGCGTTGAAACTTTGGGGAACAGGGAAGATGAAAAACTGTTTTTT.

A remark on this clone: Other DNA sequences in this sample translate to the same CDR3. This chain joins TRBV7-3 and TRBJ1-5; D remains ambiguous. CDR1 and CDR2 (germline): SGHTA, FQGTGA. The CDR3 consists of 13 residues. Trimming removed 0 bases at V and 6 bases at J, with 6 bases between. CDR3 DNA: TGTGCCAGCAGCTTAACTCCGGGTCAGCCCCAGCATTTT. Translating it yields CASSLTPGQPQHF.

The rearrangement joins TRBV7-8 to TRBJ2-1; the D gene is possibly TRBD1 (6 bases). Germline V lookup: CDR1 SGHVS, CDR2 FQNEAQ. V was cut by 3 bases and J by 5 bases, with 11 bases left in between. The length of the CDR3 is 14 residues. The CDR3 region has the DNA TGTGCCAGCAGCTTCGGTCCAGGGGACAATGAGCAGTTCTTC. It translates to CASSFGPGDNEQFF. Looking up the rest from reference TRBV7-8 and TRBJ2-1 gives the full variable domain: GAGVSQSPRYKVAKRGQDVALRCDPISGHVSLFWYQQALGQGPEFLTYFQNEAQLDKSGLPSDRFFAERPEGSVSTLKIQRTQQEDSAVYLCASSFGPGDNEQFFGPGTRLTVL.

This clone was observed a single time. This chain links TRBV5-1 with TRBJ1-2; TRBD1 agrees at 8 bases. The V segment lost 1 base and the J segment 0 bases; nucleotides outside the gene matches: 11. The CDR3 sequence is 18 residues long. The germline V gene encodes CDR1 SGHRS and CDR2 YFSETQ. The CDR3 DNA reads as TGCGCCAGCAGCTTGTTTGCCCTCGGACAGGGCTCTAACTATGGCTACACCTTC. It is translated as CASSLFALGQGSNYGYTF. Full variable domain (outside the CDR3, taken from reference TRBV5-1 and TRBJ1-2): KAGVTQTPRYLIKTRGQQVTLSCSPISGHRSVSWYQQTPGQGLQFLFEYFSETQRNKGNFPGRFSGRQFSNSRSEMNVSTLELGDSALYLCASSLFALGQGSNYGYTFGSGTRLTVV.

This clone was picked up a small number of times. The chain combines TRBV5-6 with TRBJ1-1; 7 bases agree with TRBD1. Germline CDR1 reads SGHDT; CDR2 reads YYEEEE. The V gene end was trimmed by 4 bases and the J gene end by 0 bases; junction bases not matched to a gene: 12. The CDR3 extends over 17 amino acids. The DNA of the CDR3 is TGTGCCAGCAGCCCCCTGCGACAGGGACAATTGAACACTGAAGCTTTCTTT. Translation: CASSPLRQGQLNTEAFF. The full variable domain, its missing parts supplied by reference TRBV5-6 and TRBJ1-1, is DAGVTQSPTHLIKTRGQQVTLRCSPKSGHDTVSWYQQALGQGPQFIFQYYEEEERQRGNFPDRFSGHQFPNYSSELNVNALLLGDSALYLCASSPLRQGQLNTEAFFGQGTRLTVV.

The CDR3 DNA is TGTGCCAGTGGGCGGGGAGGGGACACTGAAGCTTTCTTT. Translating it yields CASGRGGDTEAFF. The chain employs TRBV5-5 and TRBJ1-1, with D possibly matching TRBD1 (5 bases). The V and J ends lost 8 bases and 3 bases respectively, with 14 bases between them. Germline V lookup: CDR1 SGHKS, CDR2 YYEKEE (reference sequence). The CDR3 consists of 13 residues. The full variable domain, in which reference TRBV5-5 and TRBJ1-1 provide the parts outside the CDR3, is DAGVTQSPTHLIKTRGQQVTLRCSPISGHKSVSWYQQVLGQGPQFIFQYYEKEERGRGNFPDRFSARQFPNYSSELNVNALLLGDSALYLCASGRGGDTEAFFGQGTRLTVV.

This clone was seen a few times. This sequence joins TRBV5-1 and TRBJ2-1; 10 bases agree with TRBD2. From germline, CDR1 is SGHRS and CDR2 YFSETQ. Losses at the gene ends were 7 bases for V and 6 bases for J; bases not matched to a gene: 7. The CDR3 has 14 amino acids. CDR3 sequence: CASASGGAPNEQFF. CDR3 coding DNA: TGCGCCAGCGCAAGCGGGGGGGCCCCCAATGAGCAGTTCTTC.

This clone was observed a few times. The V and J genes are TRBV7-9 and TRBJ2-7; D perhaps matches TRBD1 (5 bases). This CDR3 comprises 13 residues. Trimming took off 5 bases at V and 3 bases at J, with 11 bases between the two ends. CDR1 and CDR2 (germline): SEHNR, FQNEAQ (reference sequence). CDR3 sequence: CASSRTMNYEQYF. The CDR3 DNA sequence: TGTGCCAGCAGCCGGACAATGAACTACGAGCAGTACTTC.

V and J are TRBV30 and TRBJ1-5; no clear D. From germline, CDR1 is GTSNPN and CDR2 SVGIG (reference sequence). This CDR3 is built from 12 residues. V dropped 2 bases and J dropped 6 bases, with 8 bases sitting between them. The CDR3 reads CAWSLGGQPQHF. CDR3 nucleotide sequence: TGTGCCTGGAGTTTGGGAGGTCAGCCCCAGCATTTT.

This chain links TRBV3-1 (or the pseudogene TRBV3-2) with TRBJ1-1, with 7 bases fitting TRBD1. The CDR3 is made up of 14 amino acids. V lost 7 bases to trimming and J lost 4 bases; unmatched junction nucleotides: 9. Germline lookup yields CDR1 LGHDT and CDR2 YNNKEL (reference sequence). The CDR3 DNA reads TGTGCCAGCACCCGGGACAGCCTTCTCACTGAAGCTTTCTTT. This sequence encodes CASTRDSLLTEAFF.

V is TRBV10-1 and J is TRBJ1-2; a weak D match, TRBD1 (5 bases). Germline-derived CDR1 and CDR2 are WNHNN and SYGVQD (reference sequence). The V gene lost 0 bases and the J gene lost 4 bases, with 9 bases spanning the gap. The CDR3 contains 14 residues. CDR3 bases: TGCGCCAGCAGTGAGTCTGCCAGGGTCTATGGCTACACCTTC. It yields the protein CASSESARVYGYTF.

The CDR3 DNA sequence: TGTGCCAGCAGGCTAGGCGTAAACCGGGTCTATGGCTACACCTTC. This translates into CASRLGVNRVYGYTF. V gene TRBV27 combines with J gene TRBJ1-2; the D is unclear. Germline CDR1 is MNHEY and CDR2 is SMNVEV (reference sequence). The V end lost 6 bases, the J end lost 4 bases, and 18 bases lay between the germline ends. This CDR3 region has 15 residues.

The rearrangement joins TRBV18 to TRBJ2-5, with 12 bases aligning to TRBD2. From germline, CDR1 is KGHSH and CDR2 LQKENI. The V segment lost 6 bases and the J segment 4 bases; nucleotides outside the gene matches: 9. The CDR3 is made up of 16 amino acids. CDR3 sequence: CASSYRTSGTSETQYF. In DNA, the CDR3 is TGTGCCAGCTCTTATAGGACTAGCGGGACTTCAGAGACCCAGTACTTC.

The chain joins TRBV5-1 to TRBJ2-7, with a weak D call TRBD1 (5 bases). The CDR3 spans 12 residues. With 3 bases removed from V and 6 bases from J, the gap between germline ends came to 10 bases. CDR1 is SGHRS, CDR2 YFSETQ, per germline. This CDR3 reads CASSSQALEQYF. The CDR3 region has the DNA TGCGCCAGCAGCTCACAGGCCCTCGAGCAGTACTTC. The complete variable domain, with remaining parts taken from reference TRBV5-1 and TRBJ2-7, reads KAGVTQTPRYLIKTRGQQVTLSCSPISGHRSVSWYQQTPGQGLQFLFEYFSETQRNKGNFPGRFSGRQFSNSRSEMNVSTLELGDSALYLCASSSQALEQYFGPGTRLTVT.

V and J are TRBV19 and TRBJ1-4; 7 bases line up with TRBD1. Trimming at V came to 2 bases and at J to 10 bases, leaving 7 bases not matched to a gene. The germline V gene has CDR1 LNHDA and CDR2 SQIVND (reference sequence). The CDR3 has 14 amino acids. DNA for the CDR3: TGTGCCAGTAGTATACGCCAGGGGGTCGGAAAACTGTTTTTT. Translating gives CASSIRQGVGKLFF. Looking up the rest from reference TRBV19 and TRBJ1-4 gives the full variable domain: DGGITQSPKYLFRKEGQNVTLSCEQNLNHDAMYWYRQDPGQGLRLIYYSQIVNDFQKGDIAEGYSVSREKKESFPLTVTSAQKNPTAFYLCASSIRQGVGKLFFGSGTQLSVL.

This clone was seen only once. The gene calls are TRBV6-5 and TRBJ2-7, with D perhaps TRBD1 (6 bases). Germline V gene lookup returns CDR1 MNHEY and CDR2 SVGAGI. The length of the CDR3 is 14 residues. V lost 4 bases, J lost 6 bases, and 16 bases lay in between. The CDR3 protein is CASSSRFRGGEQYF. The CDR3 coding sequence is TGTGCCAGCAGTTCAAGGTTCAGAGGGGGCGAGCAGTACTTC.

This chain links TRBV27 with TRBJ1-6; D might be TRBD1 (6 bases). CDR3 size: 15 residues. V lost 3 bases and J 12 bases, leaving 18 bases between the germline ends. CDR1 is MNHEY and CDR2 is SMNVEV in the germline V gene (reference sequence). The CDR3 region is CASSFQQRGIQPLHF. The CDR3 DNA is TGTGCCAGCAGTTTCCAACAGAGGGGGATACAACCCCTCCACTTT.